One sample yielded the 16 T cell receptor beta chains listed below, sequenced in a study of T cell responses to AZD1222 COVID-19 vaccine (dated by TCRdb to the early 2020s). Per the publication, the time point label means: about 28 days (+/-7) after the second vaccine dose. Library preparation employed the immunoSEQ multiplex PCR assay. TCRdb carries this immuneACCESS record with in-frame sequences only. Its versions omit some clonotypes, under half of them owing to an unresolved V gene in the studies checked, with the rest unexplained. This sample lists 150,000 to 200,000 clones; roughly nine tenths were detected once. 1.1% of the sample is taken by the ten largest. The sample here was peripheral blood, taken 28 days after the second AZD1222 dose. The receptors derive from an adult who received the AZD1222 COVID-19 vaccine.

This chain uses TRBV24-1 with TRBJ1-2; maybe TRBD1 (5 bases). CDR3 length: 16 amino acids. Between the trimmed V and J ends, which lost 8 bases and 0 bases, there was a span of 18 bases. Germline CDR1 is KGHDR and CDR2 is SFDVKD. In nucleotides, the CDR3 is TGTGCCACCAACCTAAGCAGGGCCCAGACTAACTATGGCTACACCTTC. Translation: CATNLSRAQTNYGYTF.

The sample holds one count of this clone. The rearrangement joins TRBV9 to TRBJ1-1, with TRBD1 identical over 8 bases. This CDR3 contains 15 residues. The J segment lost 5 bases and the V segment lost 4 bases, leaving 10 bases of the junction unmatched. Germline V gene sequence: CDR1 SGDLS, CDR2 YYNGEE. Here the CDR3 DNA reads TGTGCCAGCAGCCCTTTCGGACAGGGTCGGACTGAAGCTTTCTTT. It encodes CASSPFGQGRTEAFF. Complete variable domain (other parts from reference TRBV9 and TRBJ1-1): DSGVTQTPKHLITATGQRVTLRCSPRSGDLSVYWYQQSLDQGLQFLIQYYNGEERAKGNILERFSAQQFPDLHSELNLSSLELGDSALYFCASSPFGQGRTEAFFGQGTRLTVV.

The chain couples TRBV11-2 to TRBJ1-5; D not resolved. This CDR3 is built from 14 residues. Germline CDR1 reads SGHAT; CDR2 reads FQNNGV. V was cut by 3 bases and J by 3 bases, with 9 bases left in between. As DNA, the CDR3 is TGTGCCAGCAGCTTTGGAGGATACAATCAGCCCCAGCATTTT. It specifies CASSFGGYNQPQHF.

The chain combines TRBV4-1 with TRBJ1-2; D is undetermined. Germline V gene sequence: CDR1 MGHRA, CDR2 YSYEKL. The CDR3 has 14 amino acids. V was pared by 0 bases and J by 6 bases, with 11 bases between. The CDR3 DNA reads TGCGCCAGCAGCCAAGAAGGGCAGGAGGATGGCTACACCTTC. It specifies CASSQEGQEDGYTF.

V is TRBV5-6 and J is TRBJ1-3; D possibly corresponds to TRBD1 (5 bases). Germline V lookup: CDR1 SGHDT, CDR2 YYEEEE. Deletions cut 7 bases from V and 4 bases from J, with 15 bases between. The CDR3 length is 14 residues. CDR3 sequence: CASGALSAGNTIYF. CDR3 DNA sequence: TGTGCCAGCGGGGCATTGTCGGCGGGAAACACCATATATTTT.

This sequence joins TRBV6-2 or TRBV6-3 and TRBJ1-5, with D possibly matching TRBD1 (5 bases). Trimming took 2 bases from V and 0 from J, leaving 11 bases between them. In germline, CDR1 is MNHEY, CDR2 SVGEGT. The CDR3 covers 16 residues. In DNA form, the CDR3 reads TGTGCCAGCAGTTACGACAGAGCCTATAGCAATCAGCCCCAGCATTTT. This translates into CASSYDRAYSNQPQHF.

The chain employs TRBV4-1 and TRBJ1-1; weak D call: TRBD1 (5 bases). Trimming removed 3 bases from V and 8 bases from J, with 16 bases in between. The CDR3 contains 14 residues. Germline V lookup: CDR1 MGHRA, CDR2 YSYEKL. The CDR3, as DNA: TGCGCCAGCAGCCACGATCTCGGGGCAAAGGAAGCTTTCTTT. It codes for CASSHDLGAKEAFF.

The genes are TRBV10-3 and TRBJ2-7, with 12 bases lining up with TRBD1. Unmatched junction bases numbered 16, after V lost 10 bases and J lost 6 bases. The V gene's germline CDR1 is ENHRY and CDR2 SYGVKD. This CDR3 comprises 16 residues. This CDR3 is CATRETLGTGGGEQYF. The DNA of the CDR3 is TGTGCCACGCGAGAGACACTTGGGACAGGGGGCGGCGAGCAGTACTTC.

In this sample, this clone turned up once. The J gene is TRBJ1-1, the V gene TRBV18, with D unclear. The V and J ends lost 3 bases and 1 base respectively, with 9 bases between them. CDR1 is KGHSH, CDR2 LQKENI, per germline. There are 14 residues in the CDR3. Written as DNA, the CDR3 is TGTGCCAGCTCACCCGACAAGGCGAACACTGAAGCTTTCTTT. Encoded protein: CASSPDKANTEAFF.

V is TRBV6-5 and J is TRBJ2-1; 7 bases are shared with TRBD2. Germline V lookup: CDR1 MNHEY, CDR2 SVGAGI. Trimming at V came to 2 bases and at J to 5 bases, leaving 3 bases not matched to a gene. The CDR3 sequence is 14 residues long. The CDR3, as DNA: TGTGCCAGCAGTTACCGGACTAGTAACAATGAGCAGTTCTTC. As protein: CASSYRTSNNEQFF.

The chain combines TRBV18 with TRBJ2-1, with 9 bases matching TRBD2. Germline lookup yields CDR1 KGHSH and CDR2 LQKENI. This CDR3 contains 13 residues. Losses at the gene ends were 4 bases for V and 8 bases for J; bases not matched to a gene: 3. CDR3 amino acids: CASSRGGADEQFF. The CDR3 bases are TGTGCCAGCTCACGCGGGGGGGCGGATGAGCAGTTCTTC.

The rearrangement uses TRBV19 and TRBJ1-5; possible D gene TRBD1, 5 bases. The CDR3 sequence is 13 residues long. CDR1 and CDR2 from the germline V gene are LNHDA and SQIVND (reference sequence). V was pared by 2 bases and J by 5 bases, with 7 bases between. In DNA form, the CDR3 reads TGTGCCAGTAGTATAACCAGGGATCAGCCCCAGCATTTT. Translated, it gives CASSITRDQPQHF.

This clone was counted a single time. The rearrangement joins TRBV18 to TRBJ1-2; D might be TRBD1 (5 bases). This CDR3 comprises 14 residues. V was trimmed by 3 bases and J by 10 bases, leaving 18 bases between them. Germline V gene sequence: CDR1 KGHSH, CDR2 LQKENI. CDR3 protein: CASSPRDATPSYTF. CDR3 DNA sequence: TGTGCCAGCTCACCCCGGGACGCGACGCCATCCTACACCTTC.

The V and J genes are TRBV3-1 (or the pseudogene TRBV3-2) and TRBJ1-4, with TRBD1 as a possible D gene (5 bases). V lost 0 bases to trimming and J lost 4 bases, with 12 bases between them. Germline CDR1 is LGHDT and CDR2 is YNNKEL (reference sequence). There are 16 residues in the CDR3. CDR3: CASSQDLPGGNEKLFF. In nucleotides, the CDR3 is TGTGCCAGCAGCCAAGATTTACCCGGGGGTAATGAAAAACTGTTTTTT.

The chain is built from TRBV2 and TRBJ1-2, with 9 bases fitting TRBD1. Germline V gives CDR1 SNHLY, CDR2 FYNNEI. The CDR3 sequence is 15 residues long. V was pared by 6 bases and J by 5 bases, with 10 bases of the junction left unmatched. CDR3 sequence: CASSTTGGQGYGYTF. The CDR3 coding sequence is TGTGCCAGCAGCACCACAGGGGGCCAAGGATATGGCTACACCTTC.

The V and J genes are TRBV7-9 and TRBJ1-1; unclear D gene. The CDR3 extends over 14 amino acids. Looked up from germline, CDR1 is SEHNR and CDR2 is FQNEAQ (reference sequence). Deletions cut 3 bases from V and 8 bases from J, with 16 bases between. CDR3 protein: CASSFSFGSREAFF. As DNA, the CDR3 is TGTGCCAGCAGCTTTTCGTTCGGGTCGAGAGAAGCTTTCTTT.